The 5 T cell receptor beta chains below all came from one sample that was sequenced in a study of cytomegalovirus exposure and HLA in healthy donors. PCR primers comprised 60 Vbeta and 13 Jbeta primers. Here immunoSEQ multiplex PCR was the method, and the copy in TCRdb shows in-frame clones only, minus some. The data show about 130,000 clones, with 70% to 90% seen just once and about 1.5% held by the top ten. Source material: PBMCs. The receptors were gathered from a boy between 5 and 17 years old in good health and CMV-seronegative.

The CDR3 DNA follows: TGCGCCAGCAGCTTGGGGGGGCCCGAATACAACACTGAAGCTTTCTTT. This translates into CASSLGGPEYNTEAFF. The V call is TRBV5-1, the J call TRBJ1-1; weak D call: TRBD1 (6 bases). The V gene's germline CDR1 is SGHRS and CDR2 YFSETQ. The CDR3 is 16 amino acids. V was clipped by 0 bases and J by 2 bases, with 14 bases between them. Supplemented by reference TRBV5-1 and TRBJ1-1, the full variable domain reads KAGVTQTPRYLIKTRGQQVTLSCSPISGHRSVSWYQQTPGQGLQFLFEYFSETQRNKGNFPGRFSGRQFSNSRSEMNVSTLELGDSALYLCASSLGGPEYNTEAFFGQGTRLTVV.

This sequence joins TRBV6-1 and TRBJ2-7; D remains ambiguous. CDR1 is MNHNS and CDR2 is SASEGT in the germline V gene. The CDR3 extends over 13 amino acids. Deletions cut 3 bases from V and 2 bases from J, with 8 bases between. This CDR3 is CASSDAMAYEQYF. Written as DNA, the CDR3 is TGTGCCAGCAGTGACGCGATGGCCTACGAGCAGTACTTC.

The V gene is TRBV5-1, the J gene TRBJ2-5; D is unclear. The CDR3 loop spans 15 amino acids. Trimming stripped 0 bases from V and 2 bases from J, with 11 bases between. The V gene's germline CDR1 is SGHRS and CDR2 YFSETQ. CDR3 sequence (DNA): TGCGCCAGCAGCTTGGAGTCGGCGGAACAAGAGACCCAGTACTTC. It yields the protein CASSLESAEQETQYF.

A few counts support this clone. This CDR3 reads CASSERSHEQFF. DNA of the CDR3: TGTGCCAGCAGCGAGAGGTCCCATGAGCAGTTCTTC. J is TRBJ2-1 and V is TRBV9; no clear D. Germline CDR1 reads SGDLS; CDR2 reads YYNGEE. V was clipped by 3 bases and J by 8 bases, with 9 bases between them. CDR3 length: 12 amino acids. Supplemented by reference TRBV9 and TRBJ2-1, the full variable domain reads DSGVTQTPKHLITATGQRVTLRCSPRSGDLSVYWYQQSLDQGLQFLIQYYNGEERAKGNILERFSAQQFPDLHSELNLSSLELGDSALYFCASSERSHEQFFGPGTRLTVL.

This clone has a single count. J is TRBJ2-5 and V is TRBV27; D might be TRBD2 (6 bases). CDR1 is MNHEY, CDR2 SMNVEV, per germline (reference sequence). V lost 1 base and J 5 bases, leaving 11 bases between the germline ends. The CDR3 has 14 residues. In DNA form, the CDR3 reads TGTGCCAGCAGTTTATGGAGGGGAGGCGAGACCCAGTACTTC. Its translation: CASSLWRGGETQYF.